This T cell receptor beta chain was identified during a study of T-cell memory formation after mild COVID-19. The overall study: Clusters were largely donor specific.

Study-wide results and caveats: The appearance of some responding clones in pre-infection memory suggested that cross-reactive memory joined.

5'RACE primed at constant segments yielded TCR alpha and TCR beta cDNA libraries bearing sample barcodes and UMIs. TCRdb re-called the 5' RACE reads with MiXCR, one entry per CDR3 protein. This table has under 550,000 distinct CDR3 sequences, 15% to 20% appearing once. CDR3 length: 16 amino acids. Germline V lookup: CDR1 SNHLY, CDR2 FYNNEI. Unmatched junction bases numbered 12, after V lost 4 bases and J lost 4 bases. Points on this clonotype: Its specificity is unknown.

The sequence was obtained from an adult woman who had mild COVID-19 (a few samples of this study predate the infection). Cell type and time point are not known. This chain links TRBV2 with TRBJ1-2, with TRBD1 identical over 7 bases. The sequencing sample was made of PBMCs or a T cell subset sorted from them (not recorded which). Written as DNA, the CDR3 is TGTGCCAGCAGTGGCAACCTGGGACAGTTGAGCTATGGCTACACCTTC. This sequence encodes CASSGNLGQLSYGYTF.